One sample yielded the 9 T cell receptor beta chains listed below, sequenced in a study of naive and memory T cell subsets. An equimolar mix of two oligonucleotides served as the beta constant-region primer for TRBC1 and TRBC2. Four rounds of PCR amplified the ligated cDNA using nested alpha and beta constant-region primers plus SP2. TCRdb passed the UMI-ligation and nested PCR reads through MiXCR, listing each CDR3 protein once. The profile shows about 140,000 distinct CDR3 sequences, approximately 21% of them singletons. Points from the study as a whole: Naive repertoires, especially CD8, held a few larger clonotypes, possibly memory cells re-expressing CD45RA.

These receptors have no known antigen. The sample consisted of naive CD8+ T cells from blood. The source of these receptors is a human donor in good health.

This clonotype was seen once. The J gene is TRBJ2-1, the V gene TRBV29-1, with a tentative D call TRBD2 (5 bases). The CDR3 has 17 residues. V dropped 2 bases and J dropped 4 bases, with 21 bases sitting between them. Germline CDR1 is SQVTM and CDR2 is ANQGSEA. The CDR3 nucleotides read TGCAGCGTTGAACCATCCACCCTAGTGAGGGCTTACAATGAGCAGTTCTTC. Encoded protein: CSVEPSTLVRAYNEQFF.

This clonotype has just a few counts. V is TRBV20-1 and J is TRBJ2-3, with unresolved D. CDR1 is DFQATT and CDR2 is SNEGSKA in the germline V gene (reference sequence). The CDR3 runs 18 residues. The ends were cut back, 0 bases at V and 3 bases at J, with 22 bases in the middle. This CDR3 is CSARDDPRRWDSTDTQYF. The CDR3 DNA sequence: TGCAGTGCTAGAGATGACCCTAGACGGTGGGATAGTACAGATACGCAGTATTTT.

This clonotype has just a few counts. The rearrangement uses TRBV28 and TRBJ1-5; D unresolved. CDR1 is MDHEN and CDR2 is SYDVKM in the germline V gene. V was pared by 5 bases and J by 4 bases, with 9 bases between. The length of the CDR3 is 13 residues. CDR3 region: CASSPTDNQPQHF. DNA for the CDR3: TGTGCCAGCAGTCCCACAGATAATCAGCCCCAGCATTTT.

The chain is built from TRBV6-2 or TRBV6-3 and TRBJ1-1; D remains ambiguous. The V end lost 6 bases, the J end lost 1 base, and 18 bases lay between the germline ends. CDR1 MNHEY and CDR2 SVGEGT come from the germline V gene. The length of the CDR3 is 16 residues. The CDR3 bases are TGTGCCAGCAGCCCCTTCGTTGGCAGACCGAACACTGAAGCTTTCTTT. Translation gives CASSPFVGRPNTEAFF.

The CDR3 loop is CASSSTPDTQYF. CDR3 sequence (DNA): TGTGCCAGCAGTTCGACACCCGATACGCAGTATTTT. The chain uses TRBV12-3 or TRBV12-4 and TRBJ2-3; D call uncertain. Trimming left V 4 bases short and J 6 bases short, with 8 bases between. The CDR3 sequence is 12 residues long.

This clonotype showed up just a few times. The V gene is TRBV30, the J gene TRBJ1-5; TRBD1 matches at 9 bases. CDR1 is GTSNPN and CDR2 is SVGIG in the germline V gene (reference sequence). Germline trimming cut 3 bases from V and 4 bases from J; bases unmatched to any gene: 1. This CDR3 is 13 amino acids long. The CDR3 sequence: CAWSGQGNQPQHF. The CDR3 coding sequence is TGTGCCTGGAGCGGACAGGGGAATCAGCCCCAGCATTTT.

The chain recombines TRBV12-3 or TRBV12-4 with TRBJ2-5; maybe TRBD2 (5 bases). The V and J ends lost 6 bases and 4 bases respectively, with 9 bases between them. This CDR3 spans 12 amino acids. Here the CDR3 reads CASSRELETQYF. The CDR3 region has the DNA TGTGCCAGCAGCCGGGAACTAGAGACCCAGTACTTC.

This chain links TRBV12-5 with TRBJ1-2; TRBD1 matches at 7 bases. The CDR3 runs 14 residues. Germline V gene data show CDR1 as LGHNT and CDR2 as FRNRAP. Trimming removed 5 bases from V and 7 bases from J; junction bases left unmatched: 10. In DNA form, the CDR3 reads TGTGCTAGTGGTCCGACCTCCTCAGGGGGTGGCTACACCTTC. It specifies CASGPTSSGGGYTF.

This chain joins TRBV6-5 and TRBJ2-5; 7 positions match TRBD1. Germline trimming cut 5 bases from V and 5 bases from J; bases unmatched to any gene: 8. Germline V gives CDR1 MNHEY, CDR2 SVGAGI. This CDR3 spans 14 amino acids. CDR3 in DNA: TGTGCCAGCAGTGCCGAGAGGGGGCTGGAGACCCAGTACTTC. Protein sequence: CASSAERGLETQYF.